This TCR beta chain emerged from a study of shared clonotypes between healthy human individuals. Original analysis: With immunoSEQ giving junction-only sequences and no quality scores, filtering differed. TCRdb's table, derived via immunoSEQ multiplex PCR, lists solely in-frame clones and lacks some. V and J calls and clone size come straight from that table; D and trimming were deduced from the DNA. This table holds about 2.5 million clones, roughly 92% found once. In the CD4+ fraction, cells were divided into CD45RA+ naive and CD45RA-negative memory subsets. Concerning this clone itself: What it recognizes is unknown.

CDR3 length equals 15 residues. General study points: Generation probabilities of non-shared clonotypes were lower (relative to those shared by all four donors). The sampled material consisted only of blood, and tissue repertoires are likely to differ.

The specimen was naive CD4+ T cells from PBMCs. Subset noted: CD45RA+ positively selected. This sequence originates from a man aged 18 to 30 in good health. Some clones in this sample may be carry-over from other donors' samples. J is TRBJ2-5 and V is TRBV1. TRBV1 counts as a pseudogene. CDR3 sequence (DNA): TGCACCAGCAGCCAAGATGACGGCAAACAAGAGACCCAGTACTTC. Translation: CTSSQDDGKQETQYF.